Presented here are 30 T cell receptor beta chains from one specimen sequenced in a study of T-cell reconstitution after alpha-beta-depleted transplantation in children. Preparation of the TCRbeta library used unique molecular identifiers. One entry per CDR3 protein, called by TCRdb with MiXCR from the PCR reads. The repertoire consists of about a million distinct CDR3 sequences, with about 30% occurring once and the leading ten covering about 28%. The source was PBMCs, mostly from graft donor cells, collected 360 days after TCRalphabeta/CD19-depleted stem cell transplant. These receptors were collected from a boy under two years old who had a stem cell transplant for SCID, so the T cells may come from the graft donor.

The rearrangement joins TRBV28 to TRBJ2-3; no clear D. Germline assignment: CDR1 MDHEN and CDR2 SYDVKM. This CDR3 has 14 amino acids. V gave up 5 bases and J gave up 5 bases, with 14 bases separating them. Here the CDR3 reads CASSPQSILDTQYF. CDR3 nucleotide sequence: TGTGCCAGCAGTCCCCAATCAATTTTAGATACGCAGTATTTT.

The V and J genes are TRBV20-1 and TRBJ2-5, with TRBD2 identical over 10 bases. Per the germline V gene, CDR1 is DFQATT and CDR2 is SNEGSKA (reference sequence). The CDR3 is 14 amino acids. Trimming at V came to 5 bases and at J to 4 bases, leaving 7 bases not matched to a gene. This CDR3 reads CSAPVAGGRETQYF. The CDR3 DNA follows: TGCAGTGCTCCCGTAGCGGGGGGTCGAGAGACCCAGTACTTC.

This clonotype showed up just a few times. This CDR3 is CASSTHRVQETQYF. CDR3 DNA sequence: TGTGCCAGCAGTACCCACAGGGTCCAAGAGACCCAGTACTTC. This chain connects TRBV12-3 or TRBV12-4 to TRBJ2-5; D may be TRBD1 (6 bases). Trimming shortened V by 5 bases and J by 1 base, and 11 bases separated the two germline ends. CDR3 length: 14 amino acids.

At least ten counts were recorded for this clonotype. The CDR3 here is CASSRLGANEQFF. The CDR3 DNA is TGTGCCAGCAGCCGACTAGGGGCCAATGAGCAGTTCTTC. This sequence joins TRBV3-1 and TRBJ2-1; tentatively, D is TRBD2 (6 bases). V was clipped by 4 bases and J by 6 bases, with 10 bases between them. Germline CDR1 and CDR2: LGHDT and YNNKEL (reference sequence). CDR3 length: 13 amino acids.

This chain uses TRBV15 with TRBJ2-7, with a tentative D call TRBD1 (5 bases). The germline V gene has CDR1 LNHNV and CDR2 YYDKDF (reference sequence). V lost 3 bases to trimming and J lost 4 bases, with 13 bases between them. CDR3 length: 14 amino acids. For the CDR3, the DNA is TGTGCCACCAGCAGTCTCAGTCAGGGTTACGAGCAGTACTTC. Encoded protein: CATSSLSQGYEQYF.

This clonotype was counted between two and nine times. The rearrangement links TRBV24-1 to TRBJ2-2, with TRBD1 matching 7 bases. The CDR3 sequence is 16 residues long. Germline assignment: CDR1 KGHDR and CDR2 SFDVKD. The trim removed 3 bases at V and 7 bases at J, leaving 10 bases unmatched. The CDR3 DNA is TGTGCCACCAGTGATCAAGACCCGAGGGGGCACGGGGAGCTGTTTTTT. This codes for CATSDQDPRGHGELFF.

This clonotype was observed a single time. The genes are TRBV6-1 and TRBJ1-5; maybe TRBD1 (6 bases). CDR1 and CDR2 (germline): MNHNS, SASEGT. With 1 base removed from V and 2 bases from J, the gap between germline ends came to 12 bases. This CDR3 region has 16 residues. The CDR3 reads CASSEGRGSGNQPQHF. In nucleotides, the CDR3 is TGTGCCAGCAGTGAAGGTAGGGGGTCGGGCAATCAGCCCCAGCATTTT.

This clonotype appeared a few times. This rearrangement joins TRBV7-8 to TRBJ2-7, with D perhaps TRBD1 (6 bases). The CDR3 runs 15 residues. V shed 5 bases and J shed 3 bases, with 17 bases lying between them. Germline values: CDR1 SGHVS, CDR2 FQNEAQ. The CDR3 here is CASSTTGRGYYEQYF. Written as DNA, the CDR3 is TGTGCCAGCAGCACTACAGGGAGAGGGTACTACGAGCAGTACTTC.

This clonotype was counted a few times. This chain connects TRBV11-1 to TRBJ2-1; tentative D call: TRBD1 (5 bases). This CDR3 spans 18 amino acids. V was trimmed by 4 bases and J by 5 bases, leaving 24 bases between them. Per germline, CDR1 SGHAT and CDR2 FQDESV (reference sequence). CDR3 nucleotides: TGTGCCAGCAGCTGGGGCCCCCTGGGGTTGGCCTTTAACAATGAGCAGTTCTTC. It translates to CASSWGPLGLAFNNEQFF.

The chain carries TRBV5-1 and TRBJ2-5, with D possibly matching TRBD2 (6 bases). Germline CDR1 and CDR2: SGHRS and YFSETQ. V lost 2 bases and J 0 bases, leaving 14 bases between the germline ends. There are 16 residues in the CDR3. The CDR3: CASSFGLLKYQETQYF. DNA for the CDR3: TGCGCCAGCAGCTTCGGACTACTTAAGTACCAAGAGACCCAGTACTTC. Using reference TRBV5-1 and TRBJ2-5 for the parts outside the CDR3, the full variable domain is KAGVTQTPRYLIKTRGQQVTLSCSPISGHRSVSWYQQTPGQGLQFLFEYFSETQRNKGNFPGRFSGRQFSNSRSEMNVSTLELGDSALYLCASSFGLLKYQETQYFGPGTRLLVL.

This chain uses TRBV7-8 with TRBJ2-2; 9 positions match TRBD1. This CDR3 has 18 amino acids. In germline, CDR1 is SGHVS, CDR2 FQNEAQ. Trimming cost V 5 bases and J 6 bases; bases outside gene matches: 16. CDR3 residues: CASSRERATGGAAGELFF. For the CDR3, the DNA is TGTGCCAGCAGCCGGGAGCGCGCTACAGGGGGCGCCGCCGGGGAGCTGTTTTTT.

The gene calls are TRBV7-9 and TRBJ2-2, with D possibly being TRBD1 (6 bases). Germline values: CDR1 SEHNR, CDR2 FQNEAQ (reference sequence). Trimming removed 11 bases at V and 3 bases at J, with 22 bases between. The CDR3 length is 16 residues. The CDR3 sequence: CAAPAAGTSHTGELFF. The DNA for the CDR3 is TGTGCCGCGCCCGCAGCCGGGACATCCCACACCGGGGAGCTGTTTTTT.

The rearrangement uses TRBV12-3 or TRBV12-4 and TRBJ2-4; possibly TRBD2 for D (5 bases). Trimming removed 6 bases from V and 7 bases from J, with 10 bases in between. The CDR3 totals 12 residues. The CDR3 bases are TGTGCCAGCAGCCCTGGCGGGAACATTCAGTACTTC. It specifies CASSPGGNIQYF.

This chain connects TRBV12-3 or TRBV12-4 to TRBJ2-7, with D uncertain. Trimming removed 5 bases from V and 0 bases from J, with 14 bases in between. The CDR3 has 15 residues. The CDR3 here is CASSPGPRNSYEQYF. The CDR3 DNA reads TGTGCCAGCAGTCCCGGACCGAGGAACTCCTACGAGCAGTACTTC.

This clonotype was recorded a few times. This chain links TRBV20-1 with TRBJ1-5; no clear D gene. V shed 2 bases and J shed 0 bases, with 8 bases lying between them. The CDR3 consists of 14 residues. Germline CDR1 DFQATT, CDR2 SNEGSKA (reference sequence). CDR3 region: CSARPFSSNQPQHF. The DNA of the CDR3 is TGCAGTGCTAGACCTTTTAGTAGCAATCAGCCCCAGCATTTT.

The chain has TRBV7-9 and TRBJ2-3, with TRBD1 as a possible D gene (6 bases). V lost 5 bases, J lost 7 bases, and 19 bases lay in between. The V gene's germline CDR1 is SEHNR and CDR2 FQNEAQ (reference sequence). This CDR3 comprises 15 residues. The CDR3 spells CASSNDGGRRHTQYF. CDR3 nucleotide sequence: TGTGCCAGCAGCAATGATGGGGGCCGTAGGCATACGCAGTATTTT.

This clonotype was counted between two and nine times. The chain carries TRBV5-8 and TRBJ1-6, with D perhaps TRBD1 (6 bases). Germline values: CDR1 SGHTS, CDR2 YDEGEE. The ends were cut back, 2 bases at V and 4 bases at J, with 7 bases in the middle. The CDR3 is 14 residues long. The CDR3 DNA sequence: TGTGCCAGCAGCTTCCAGGGGTATAATTCACCCCTCCACTTT. Protein product: CASSFQGYNSPLHF.

The V call is TRBV20-1, the J call TRBJ1-1; TRBD1 matches at 10 bases. This CDR3 region has 14 residues. In germline, CDR1 is DFQATT, CDR2 SNEGSKA (reference sequence). V gave up 5 bases and J gave up 3 bases; unmatched junction bases: 6. This chain's CDR3 is CSAGPGQGDTEAFF. The CDR3 nucleotides are TGCAGTGCTGGACCCGGACAGGGGGACACTGAAGCTTTCTTT.

A remark on this clonotype: Mismatch with germline at one junction end may stem from a read error. V gene TRBV7-9 combines with J gene TRBJ2-1; D assignment may be TRBD1 or TRBD2 (6 bases each). The germline V gene has CDR1 SEHNR and CDR2 FQNEAQ (reference sequence). The CDR3 is 15 residues long. Here the CDR3 DNA reads TGTGCCAGCAGCTTAGGACTTCCGAGGGGGGATGAGCGGTTCTTC. It specifies CASSLGLPRGDERFF.

The chain employs TRBV25-1 and TRBJ1-2, with a tentative D call TRBD1 (5 bases). Germline loops: CDR1 MGHDK, CDR2 SYGVNS. Trimming removed 7 bases at V and 8 bases at J, with 26 bases between. The CDR3 spans 16 residues. This CDR3 is CASKGEGRGRQGGYTF. The CDR3 DNA follows: TGTGCCAGCAAGGGTGAAGGCCGGGGTCGGCAGGGAGGCTACACCTTC.

This clonotype was counted a few times. The rearrangement joins TRBV12-3 or TRBV12-4 to TRBJ1-1; TRBD1 might be the D (5 bases). The CDR3 is 12 amino acids. V was shortened by 5 bases and J by 7 bases, with 11 bases between the two germline ends. DNA of the CDR3: TGTGCCAGCAGTAGGGGAGCTTATGAAGCTTTCTTT. This encodes CASSRGAYEAFF.

This clonotype was counted only a few times. The rearrangement uses TRBV29-1 and TRBJ1-6; no clear D. Germline V gives CDR1 SQVTM, CDR2 ANQGSEA. The CDR3 is 14 residues long. V dropped 4 bases and J dropped 3 bases, with 10 bases sitting between them. CDR3 region: CSVALSDYNSPLHF. The DNA for the CDR3 is TGCAGCGTTGCGCTCAGCGACTATAATTCACCCCTCCACTTT. Looking up the rest from reference TRBV29-1 and TRBJ1-6 gives the full variable domain: SAVISQKPSRDICQRGTSLTIQCQVDSQVTMMFWYRQQPGQSLTLIATANQGSEATYESGFVIDKFPISRPNLTFSTLTVSNMSPEDSSIYLCSVALSDYNSPLHFGNGTRLTVT.

The genes are TRBV10-3 and TRBJ2-7; D is undetermined. Deletions cut 6 bases from V and 3 bases from J, with 12 bases between. Germline values: CDR1 ENHRY, CDR2 SYGVKD. The CDR3 runs to 13 residues. The CDR3 DNA reads TGTGCCATCAGCCCCGACCCCCTCTACGAGCAGTACTTC. Translation: CAISPDPLYEQYF.

The chain carries TRBV12-3 or TRBV12-4 and TRBJ1-5; tentative D call: TRBD1 (6 bases). V shed 5 bases and J shed 1 base, with 15 bases lying between them. The CDR3 sequence is 16 residues long. In DNA form, the CDR3 reads TGTGCCAGCAGTATTCAGGGGAGGTTGAGCAATCAGCCCCAGCATTTT. Residues: CASSIQGRLSNQPQHF.

This clonotype was observed a handful of times. The V and J genes are TRBV10-3 and TRBJ2-3, with TRBD1 matching over 9 bases. Germline V CDR1 and CDR2: ENHRY, SYGVKD. V trimming: 8 bases; J trimming: 6 bases; junction bases outside the gene matches: 12. The CDR3 loop spans 15 amino acids. CDR3 residues: CAIADARTGEDTQYF. The CDR3 coding sequence is TGTGCCATCGCGGATGCAAGGACAGGGGAGGATACGCAGTATTTT.

The table lists this clonotype with a few counts. The V and J genes are TRBV12-3 or TRBV12-4 and TRBJ1-5; 7 positions agree with TRBD1. The trim removed 5 bases at V and 1 base at J, leaving 5 bases unmatched. This CDR3 is built from 15 residues. CDR3 in amino acids: CASSQGRGSNQPQHF. CDR3 sequence (DNA): TGTGCCAGCAGTCAAGGCAGGGGGAGCAATCAGCCCCAGCATTTT.

The chain uses TRBV6-2 or TRBV6-3 and TRBJ2-3; D may be TRBD2 (7 bases). V dropped 3 bases and J dropped 5 bases, with 18 bases sitting between them. The CDR3 consists of 16 residues. CDR1 MNHEY and CDR2 SVGEGT come from the germline V gene. CDR3 in amino acids: CASSYRIGGPEDTQYF. For the CDR3, the DNA is TGTGCCAGCAGTTATCGTATCGGGGGGCCCGAAGATACGCAGTATTTT.

The chain carries TRBV5-1 and TRBJ2-1, with D perhaps being TRBD1 or TRBD2 (5 bases each). The ends were cut back, 4 bases at V and 7 bases at J, with 9 bases in the middle. This CDR3 region has 12 residues. Germline CDR1 reads SGHRS; CDR2 reads YFSETQ. The CDR3 DNA reads TGCGCCAGCAGCGGGACCGGGAATGAGCAGTTCTTC. It codes for CASSGTGNEQFF.

This clonotype has at least ten counts. The genes are TRBV15 and TRBJ1-1; D ambiguous. In germline, CDR1 is LNHNV, CDR2 YYDKDF (reference sequence). The CDR3 is made up of 13 amino acids. Trimming took off 0 bases at V and 4 bases at J, with 6 bases between the two ends. CDR3 protein: CATSRDSGTEAFF. CDR3 nucleotides: TGTGCCACCAGCAGAGACAGCGGCACTGAAGCTTTCTTT.

This clonotype turned up a few times. The chain uses TRBV12-3 or TRBV12-4 and TRBJ2-7; D might be TRBD2 (5 bases). The V end lost 5 bases, the J end lost 0 bases, and 17 bases lay between the germline ends. The CDR3 spans 16 residues. The CDR3 DNA sequence: TGTGCCAGCAGTCCAAACGGGGATCTCGCCTCCTACGAGCAGTACTTC. This gives the protein CASSPNGDLASYEQYF.